These 12 T cell receptor beta chains originate from one sample sequenced in a study of T cells after yellow fever vaccination (dated by TCRdb to about 2019). The sample's treatment or condition label, in plain terms: live attenuated yellow fever vaccine strain. Receptor libraries were prepared by 5' RACE. These reads were obtained on an Illumina NovaSeq 6000. The public reads were quality trimmed at Q25 with fastp and then assembled into clones with MiXCR by TCRdb, keeping productive beta chains. One record per CDR3 amino acid sequence lists the most common genes and DNA. Within this sample are 300,000 to 350,000 distinct CDR3 sequences, with 3% to 4.5% of them counted one time only. Of the sample, around 24% is held by the ten largest clones. The sequenced sample was PBMCs, obtained 5 days after the yellow fever booster vaccination. These receptors all stem from a man between 18 and 35 years old who received the YFV17D yellow fever vaccine.

Only a few counts were recorded for this clonotype. The chain has TRBV5-1 and TRBJ2-7; D is ambiguous. CDR3 size: 14 residues. V was pared by 3 bases and J by 1 base, with 11 bases between. From germline, CDR1 is SGHRS and CDR2 YFSETQ. This chain's CDR3 is CASSSGLTSYEQYV. CDR3 nucleotide sequence: TGCGCCAGCAGCTCGGGCCTTACTTCCTACGAGCAGTACGTC.

This clonotype appeared many times. The chain is built from TRBV10-1 and TRBJ2-1, with unresolved D. CDR1 and CDR2 (germline): WNHNN, SYGVQD (reference sequence). Trimming pared 0 bases from V and 0 bases from J, leaving 12 bases between. CDR3 length equals 17 residues. The CDR3 sequence: CASSESRQETSYNEQFF. The CDR3 DNA reads TGCGCCAGCAGTGAGTCTAGGCAGGAGACCTCCTACAATGAGCAGTTCTTC.

This chain joins TRBV6-5 and TRBJ2-2, with 7 bases matching TRBD2. The CDR3 consists of 14 residues. Germline lookup yields CDR1 MNHEY and CDR2 SVGAGI. The V and J ends lost 6 bases and 4 bases, in that order; junction bases with no gene match: 5. The CDR3 bases are TGTGCCAGCAGGATTTTAGCGGGCACCGGGGAGCTGTTTTTT. It yields the protein CASRILAGTGELFF.

This clonotype was seen repeatedly, ten times or more. The CDR3 spells CASSRLETQYF. The CDR3, as DNA: TGTGCCAGCAGCCGTTTGGAGACCCAGTACTTC. The V and J genes are TRBV11-2 and TRBJ2-5; no definite D call. The CDR3 contains 11 residues. Trimming removed 5 bases from V and 5 bases from J, with 6 bases in between. The germline V gene encodes CDR1 SGHAT and CDR2 FQNNGV.

In this sample, this clonotype turned up a few times. This chain links TRBV12-3 or TRBV12-4 with TRBJ2-2; D ambiguous. Trimming took off 5 bases at V and 7 bases at J, with 11 bases between the two ends. This CDR3 is built from 13 residues. In DNA, the CDR3 is TGTGCCAGCAGTCTCCGTTGGGGCGGGGAGCTGTTTTTT. It specifies CASSLRWGGELFF.

This clonotype was counted at least ten times. V usage is TRBV10-3 and J usage is TRBJ1-2; D ambiguous. This CDR3 is built from 14 residues. Germline CDR1 is ENHRY and CDR2 is SYGVKD. Between the trimmed V and J ends, which lost 4 bases and 0 bases, there was a span of 9 bases. The CDR3 DNA reads as TGTGCCATCAGTGTAGTCGGATCTAACTATGGCTACACCTTC. Amino acids: CAISVVGSNYGYTF.

This clonotype was detected a few times. This chain connects TRBV29-1 to TRBJ2-5; 14 nucleotides line up with TRBD2. The CDR3 sequence is 15 residues long. V lost 6 bases, J lost 8 bases, and 11 bases stayed unmatched. The germline V gene has CDR1 SQVTM and CDR2 ANQGSEA. The DNA of the CDR3 is TGCAGCGTGTGGACTAGCGGGGGGCCTAACCCAACCCAGTACTTC. It specifies CSVWTSGGPNPTQYF.

The chain uses TRBV20-1 and TRBJ2-2; the match to TRBD2 covers 8 bases. Germline V gene data show CDR1 as DFQATT and CDR2 as SNEGSKA (reference sequence). The CDR3 contains 14 residues. Trimming cost V 3 bases and J 3 bases; bases outside gene matches: 3. This CDR3 is CSASLAGYTGELFF. Written as DNA, the CDR3 is TGCAGTGCTAGCCTAGCGGGCTACACCGGGGAGCTGTTTTTT.

This clonotype was picked up a small number of times. The chain couples TRBV29-1 to TRBJ2-4, with D possibly called TRBD1 or TRBD2 (5 bases each). The germline CDR1 and CDR2 sequences are SQVTM and ANQGSEA. Trimming cost V 3 bases and J 3 bases, with 9 bases left between them. CDR3 length: 13 residues. CDR3 nucleotides: TGCAGCGTTGATGAGGGGCTCAAAAACATTCAGTACTTC. The encoded protein is CSVDEGLKNIQYF.

The chain has TRBV6-1 and TRBJ2-6, with unresolved D. This CDR3 spans 15 amino acids. Trimming left V 4 bases short and J 0 bases short, with 7 bases between. CDR1 MNHNS and CDR2 SASEGT come from the germline V gene. CDR3 DNA: TGTGCCAGCAGTGGTCGGAGCTCTGGGGCCAACGTCCTGACTTTC. The encoded protein is CASSGRSSGANVLTF.

This clonotype was picked up a small number of times. The gene calls are TRBV29-1 and TRBJ2-2, with TRBD1 matching over 10 bases. The ends lost 8 bases at V and 7 bases at J; junction bases unmatched: 7. This CDR3 is 13 amino acids long. The germline V gene has CDR1 SQVTM and CDR2 ANQGSEA. This CDR3 reads CSFSDRGSGELFF. CDR3 DNA sequence: TGCAGCTTTTCGGACAGGGGGAGCGGGGAGCTGTTTTTT.

This chain uses TRBV9 with TRBJ2-5; a weak D match, TRBD1 (5 bases). The V gene lost 0 bases and the J gene lost 5 bases, with 11 bases spanning the gap. This CDR3 is built from 14 residues. Germline assignment: CDR1 SGDLS and CDR2 YYNGEE. CDR3 bases: TGTGCCAGCAGCGTAGGAGGCAGGGTTGAGACCCAGTACTTC. It specifies CASSVGGRVETQYF.